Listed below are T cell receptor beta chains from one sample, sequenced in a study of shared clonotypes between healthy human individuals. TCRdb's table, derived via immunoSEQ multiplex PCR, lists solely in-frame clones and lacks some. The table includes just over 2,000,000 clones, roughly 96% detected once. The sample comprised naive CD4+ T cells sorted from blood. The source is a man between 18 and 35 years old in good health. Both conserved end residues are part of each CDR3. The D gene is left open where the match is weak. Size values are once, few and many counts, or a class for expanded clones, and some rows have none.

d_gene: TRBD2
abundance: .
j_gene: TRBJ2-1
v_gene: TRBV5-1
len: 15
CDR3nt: TGCGCCAGCAGCACGGGACTAGCGGGGATGAATGAGCAGTTCTTC
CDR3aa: CASSTGLAGMNEQFF

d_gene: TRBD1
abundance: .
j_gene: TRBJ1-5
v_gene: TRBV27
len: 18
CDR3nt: TGTGCCAGCAGAACTACAGGGGAAGGGAGTCGGACAAATCAGCCCCAGCATTTT
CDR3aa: CASRTTGEGSRTNQPQHF

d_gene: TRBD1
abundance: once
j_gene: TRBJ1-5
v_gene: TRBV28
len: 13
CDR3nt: TGTGCCAGCAGCACAGGGGGCAATCAGCCCCAGCATTTT
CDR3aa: CASSTGGNQPQHF

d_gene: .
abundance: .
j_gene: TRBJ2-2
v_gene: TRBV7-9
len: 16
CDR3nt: TGTGCCAGCAGGGAGGCCGGGACACTGAACACCGGGGAGCTGTTTTTT
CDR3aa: CASREAGTLNTGELFF

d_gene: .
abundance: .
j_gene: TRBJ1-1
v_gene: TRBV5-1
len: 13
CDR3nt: TGCGCCAGCAGCTTGGAGGACAGCACTGAAGCTTTCTTT
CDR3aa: CASSLEDSTEAFF

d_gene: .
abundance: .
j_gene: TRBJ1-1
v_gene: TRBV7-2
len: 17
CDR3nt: TGTGCCAGCAGCTTCGGTCTGGGGGGCGGAACGAACACTGAAGCTTTCTTT
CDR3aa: CASSFGLGGGTNTEAFF

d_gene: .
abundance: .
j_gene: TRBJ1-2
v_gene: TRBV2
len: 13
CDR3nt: TGTGCCAGCAGTCAGGTCATTGGCTATGGCTACACCTTC
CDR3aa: CASSQVIGYGYTF

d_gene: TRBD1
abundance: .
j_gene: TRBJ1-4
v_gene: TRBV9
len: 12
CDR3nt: TGTGCCAGCAAGGGGGCAGGGGAAAAACTGTTTTTT
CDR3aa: CASKGAGEKLFF

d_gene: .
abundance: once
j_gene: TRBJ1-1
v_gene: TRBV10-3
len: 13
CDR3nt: TGTGCCATCAGTGAAAGTGTTGGCACTGAAGCTTTCTTT
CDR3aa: CAISESVGTEAFF

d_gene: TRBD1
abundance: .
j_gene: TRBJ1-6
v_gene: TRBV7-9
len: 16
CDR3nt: TGTGCCAGCAGCTTAAGAGGGGGCGCGGAGAATTCACCCCTCCACTTT
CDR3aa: CASSLRGGAENSPLHF

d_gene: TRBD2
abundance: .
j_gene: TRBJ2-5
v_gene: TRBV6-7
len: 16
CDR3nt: TGTGCCAGCAGTTTCCCGAGGACTAGCGGGAGACAGACCCAGTACTTC
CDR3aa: CASSFPRTSGRQTQYF

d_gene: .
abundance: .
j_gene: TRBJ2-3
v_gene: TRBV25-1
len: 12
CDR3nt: TGTGCCAGCCAGCCAGATACAGATACGCAGTATTTT
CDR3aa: CASQPDTDTQYF

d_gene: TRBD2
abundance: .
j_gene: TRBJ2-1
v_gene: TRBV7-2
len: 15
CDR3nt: TGTGCCAGCAGCTTAACTCTAGCGGGAGCCAATGAGCAGTTCTTC
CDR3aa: CASSLTLAGANEQFF

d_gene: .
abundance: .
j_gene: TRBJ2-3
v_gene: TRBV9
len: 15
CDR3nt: TGTGCCAGCAGCCCGGGGGCGCCTAGCACAGATACGCAGTATTTT
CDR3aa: CASSPGAPSTDTQYF

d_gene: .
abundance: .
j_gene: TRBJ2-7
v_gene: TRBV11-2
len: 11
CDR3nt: TGTGCCAGCAGCTTACGGGTAGTTGCGTACTTC
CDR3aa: CASSLRVVAYF

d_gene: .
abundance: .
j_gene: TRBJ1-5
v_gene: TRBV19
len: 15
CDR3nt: TGTGCCAGTAGTATCGGGACTGATAGCAATCAGCCCCAGCATTTT
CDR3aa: CASSIGTDSNQPQHF

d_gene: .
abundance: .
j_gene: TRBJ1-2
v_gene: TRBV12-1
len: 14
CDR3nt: TGTGCCAGCAGCTGGGACGGTGCTAACTATGGCTACACCTTC
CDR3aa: CASSWDGANYGYTF

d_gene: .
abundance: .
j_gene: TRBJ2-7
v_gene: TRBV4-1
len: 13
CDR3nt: TGCGCCAGCGCTACACAGGGTCGGTACGAGCAGTACTTC
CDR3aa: CASATQGRYEQYF

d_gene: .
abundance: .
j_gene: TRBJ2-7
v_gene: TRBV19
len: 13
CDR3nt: TGTGCCAGTAGTTTGCTATACTCGGACGAGCAGTACTTC
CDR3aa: CASSLLYSDEQYF

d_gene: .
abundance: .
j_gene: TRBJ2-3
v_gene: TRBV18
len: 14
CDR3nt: TGTGCCAGCTCACCCGGCACAGGGTCAGATACGCAGTATTTT
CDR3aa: CASSPGTGSDTQYF

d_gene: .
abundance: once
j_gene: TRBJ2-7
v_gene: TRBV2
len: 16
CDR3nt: TGTGCCAGCAGTGACCCCGGGTGGACTCCCTCCTACGAGCAGTACTTC
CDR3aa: CASSDPGWTPSYEQYF

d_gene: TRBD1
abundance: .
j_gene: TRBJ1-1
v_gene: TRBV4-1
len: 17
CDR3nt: TGCGCCAGCAGCCAAGATAGGGGAGGTAGGGGGCCAACTGAAGCTTTCTTT
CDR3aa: CASSQDRGGRGPTEAFF

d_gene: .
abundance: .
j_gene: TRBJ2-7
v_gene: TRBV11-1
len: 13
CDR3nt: TGTGCCAGCAGCTTCCTGCAGGGATCCGAGCAGTACTTC
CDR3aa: CASSFLQGSEQYF

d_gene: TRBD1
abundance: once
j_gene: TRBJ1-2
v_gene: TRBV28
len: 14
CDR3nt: TGTGCCAGCAGCACCACAGGGGAGGCTTGGGGCTACACCTTC
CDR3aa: CASSTTGEAWGYTF

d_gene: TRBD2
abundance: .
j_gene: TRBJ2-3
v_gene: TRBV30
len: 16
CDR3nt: TGTGCCTGGAGTGTCCCACTAGCGGGGGGCACAGATACGCAGTATTTT
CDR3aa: CAWSVPLAGGTDTQYF

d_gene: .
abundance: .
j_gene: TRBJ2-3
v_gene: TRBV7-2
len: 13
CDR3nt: TGTGCCAGCAGCTTAGAGGCTACCCGCACGCAGTATTTT
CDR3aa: CASSLEATRTQYF

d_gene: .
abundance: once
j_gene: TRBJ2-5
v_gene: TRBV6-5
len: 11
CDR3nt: TGTGCCAGCACAATCCAAGAGACCCAGTACTTC
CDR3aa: CASTIQETQYF

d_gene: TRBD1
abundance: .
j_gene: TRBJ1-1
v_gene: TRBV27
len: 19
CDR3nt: TGTGCCAGCAGTCCTTTATCCCCCCGACAGGGGGCTATGGACACTGAAGCTTTCTTT
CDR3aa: CASSPLSPRQGAMDTEAFF

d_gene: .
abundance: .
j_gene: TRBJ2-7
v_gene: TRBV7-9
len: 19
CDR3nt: TGTGCCAGCAGCTTAGTGGCAGGGGGCCGAGCGGGAGGAACCTACGAGCAGTACTTC
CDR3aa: CASSLVAGGRAGGTYEQYF

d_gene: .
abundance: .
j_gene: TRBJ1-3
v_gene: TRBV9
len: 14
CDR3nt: TGTGCCAGCAGCGTAGATTCGCAGGGGAACACCATATATTTT
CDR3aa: CASSVDSQGNTIYF

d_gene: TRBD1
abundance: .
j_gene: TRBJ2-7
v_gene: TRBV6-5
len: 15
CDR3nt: TGTGCCAGCAGCCCCGGGACAGGCTATACCTACGAGCAGTACTTC
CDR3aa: CASSPGTGYTYEQYF

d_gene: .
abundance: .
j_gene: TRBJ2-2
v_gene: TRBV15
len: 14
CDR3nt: TGTGCCACCAGCAGAGAGCGGGCCACCGGGGAGCTGTTTTTT
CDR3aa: CATSRERATGELFF

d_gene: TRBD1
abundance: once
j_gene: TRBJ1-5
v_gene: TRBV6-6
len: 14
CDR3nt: TGTGCCAGCAGTGGGGGGACAGGGAATCAGCCCCAGCATTTT
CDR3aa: CASSGGTGNQPQHF

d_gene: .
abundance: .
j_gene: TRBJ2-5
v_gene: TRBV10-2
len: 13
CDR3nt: TGCGCCAGCAGTGTGGGGGCCCAAGAGACCCAGTACTTC
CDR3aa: CASSVGAQETQYF

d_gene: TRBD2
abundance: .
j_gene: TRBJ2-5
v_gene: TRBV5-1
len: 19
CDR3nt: TGCGCCAGCAGCTTGTCATTGGGGCGACTAGCGGGGATCCAAGAGACCCAGTACTTC
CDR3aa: CASSLSLGRLAGIQETQYF

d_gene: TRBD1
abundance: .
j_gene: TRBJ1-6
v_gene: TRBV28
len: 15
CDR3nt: TGTGCCAGCAGGCGCGCGGGGACAGGGGATTCACCCCTCCACTTT
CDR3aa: CASRRAGTGDSPLHF

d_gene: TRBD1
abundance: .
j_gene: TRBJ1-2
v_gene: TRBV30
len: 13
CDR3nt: TGTGCCTGGATGGTGGACAGGAACTATGGCTACACCTTC
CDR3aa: CAWMVDRNYGYTF

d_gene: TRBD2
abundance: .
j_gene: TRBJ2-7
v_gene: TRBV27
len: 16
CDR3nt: TGTGCCAGCAGTTTTGGCGGGAGTGGGGCGCCCTACGAGCAGTACTTC
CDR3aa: CASSFGGSGAPYEQYF

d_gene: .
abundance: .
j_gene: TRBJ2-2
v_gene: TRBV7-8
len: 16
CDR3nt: TGTGCCAGCAGTCATTCCCGGGATGCCCGGACCGGGGAGCTGTTTTTT
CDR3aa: CASSHSRDARTGELFF

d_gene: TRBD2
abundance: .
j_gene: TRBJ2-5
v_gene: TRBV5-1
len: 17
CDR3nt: TGCGCCAGCAGCACCGGACTAGCGGGGCCGTACCAAGAGACCCAGTACTTC
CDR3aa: CASSTGLAGPYQETQYF

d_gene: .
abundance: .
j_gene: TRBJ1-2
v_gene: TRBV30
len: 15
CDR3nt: TGTGCCTGGATTCCTCTGATCGGGGGCTACTATGGCTACACCTTC
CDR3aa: CAWIPLIGGYYGYTF

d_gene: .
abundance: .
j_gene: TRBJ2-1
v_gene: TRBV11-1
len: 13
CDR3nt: TGTGCCAGCAGCTTCTTTGATTACAATGAGCAGTTCTTC
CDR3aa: CASSFFDYNEQFF

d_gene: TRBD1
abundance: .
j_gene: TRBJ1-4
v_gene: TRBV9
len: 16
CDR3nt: TGTGCCAGCAGCCTAAGGGACAGCCCAACTAATGAAAAACTGTTTTTT
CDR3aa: CASSLRDSPTNEKLFF

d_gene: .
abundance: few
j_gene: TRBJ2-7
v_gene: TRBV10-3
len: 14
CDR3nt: TGTGCCATCAGTCCCACTAGCACCTTCGGCGAGCAGTACTTC
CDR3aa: CAISPTSTFGEQYF

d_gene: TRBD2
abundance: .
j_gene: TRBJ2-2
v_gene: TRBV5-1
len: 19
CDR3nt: TGCGCCAGCAGCTTACCTACGGGACTAGCGGGAGGGAACACCGGGGAGCTGTTTTTT
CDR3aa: CASSLPTGLAGGNTGELFF

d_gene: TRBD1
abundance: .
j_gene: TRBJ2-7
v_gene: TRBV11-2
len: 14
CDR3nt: TGTGCCAGCAGTAGAGAGGGGGCCCTAGAAGAGCAGTACTTC
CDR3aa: CASSREGALEEQYF

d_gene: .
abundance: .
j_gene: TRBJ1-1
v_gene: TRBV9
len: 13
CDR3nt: TGTGCCAGCAGCGATTCGGACGTCCCTGAAGCTTTCTTT
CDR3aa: CASSDSDVPEAFF